The next 23 T cell receptor beta chains were all read from a single sample in a study of T cell responses to AZD1222 COVID-19 vaccine listed by TCRdb under 2021. The sample's time point, from its label and the paper: baseline before first vaccination. The library came from the immunoSEQ multiplex PCR assay. TCRdb stores this immuneACCESS table with in-frame sequences only. Part of the clones is absent; in the studies checked, under half of the shortfall reflects unresolved V genes, and no reason is known for the rest. The sample has under 140,000 clones on record, 87% of them singletons. 3.2% of the sample is held by the ten biggest clonotypes. This specimen was peripheral blood, taken on day 0 of AZD1222 vaccination. These receptors originate from an adult in good health.

On this clone: One end of the junction is discordant with germline, which a read error may explain. The chain joins TRBV9 to TRBJ2-1; 9 nucleotides line up with TRBD2. The CDR3 length is 13 residues. CDR1 is SGDLS and CDR2 is YYNGEE in the germline V gene. The CDR3 loop reads CASSGSSYNEQFF. CDR3 nucleotide sequence: TGTGCCAGTAGCGGGAGCTCCTACAATGAGCAGTTCTTC.

The chain recombines TRBV19 with TRBJ1-1; D might be TRBD1 (5 bases). The CDR3 is 19 amino acids. The germline gives CDR1 LNHDA, CDR2 SQIVND (reference sequence). V was pared by 6 bases and J by 3 bases, with 29 bases between. The CDR3 loop is CASRPRGSQIGFWDTEAFF. Written as DNA, the CDR3 is TGTGCCAGTAGGCCCCGGGGGTCACAGATAGGCTTTTGGGACACTGAAGCTTTCTTT.

J is TRBJ1-2 and V is TRBV2; possible D gene TRBD1, 5 bases. Per the germline V gene, CDR1 is SNHLY and CDR2 is FYNNEI. The CDR3 loop spans 12 amino acids. V shed 7 bases and J shed 7 bases, with 13 bases lying between them. The CDR3: CASTETVPGYTF. In DNA, the CDR3 is TGTGCCAGCACCGAGACAGTCCCTGGCTACACCTTC. The full variable domain, its missing parts supplied by reference TRBV2 and TRBJ1-2, is EPEVTQTPSHQVTQMGQEVILRCVPISNHLYFYWYRQILGQKVEFLVSFYNNEISEKSEIFDDQFSVERPDGSNFTLKIRSTKLEDSAMYFCASTETVPGYTFGSGTRLTVV.

The J gene is TRBJ1-1, the V gene TRBV6-5; no reliable D call. The V end was cut by 6 bases, the J end by 0 bases, with 5 bases between. Germline-derived CDR1 and CDR2 are MNHEY and SVGAGI. The CDR3 loop spans 12 amino acids. DNA of the CDR3: TGTGCCAGCAGAGATCTGAACACTGAAGCTTTCTTT. It encodes CASRDLNTEAFF.

The V and J genes are TRBV5-5 and TRBJ1-2; weak D call: TRBD1 (6 bases). Trimming left V 2 bases short and J 6 bases short, with 14 bases between. Looked up from germline, CDR1 is SGHKS and CDR2 is YYEKEE (reference sequence). The CDR3 consists of 14 residues. CDR3 nucleotides: TGTGCCAGCAGCTTCCCCGGGGGCCCAAATGGCTACACCTTC. Protein product: CASSFPGGPNGYTF.

The chain combines TRBV2 with TRBJ2-3, with D unresolved. Germline CDR1 SNHLY, CDR2 FYNNEI. CDR3 length equals 13 residues. Trimming pared 6 bases from V and 3 bases from J, leaving 10 bases between. CDR3 sequence: CASSRIRTDTQYF. The CDR3 nucleotides are TGTGCCAGCAGCCGGATCCGGACAGATACGCAGTATTTT.

The chain joins TRBV5-4 to TRBJ2-7, with 9 bases matching TRBD2. The germline V gene encodes CDR1 SGHNT and CDR2 YYREEE (reference sequence). The CDR3 covers 15 residues. J lost 7 bases, V lost 4 bases, and 12 bases had no gene match. This CDR3 is CASSRASGALGEQYF. The CDR3 region has the DNA TGTGCCAGCAGCCGGGCTAGCGGGGCCCTAGGAGAGCAGTACTTC.

The V gene is TRBV3-1 (or the pseudogene TRBV3-2), the J gene TRBJ2-1; maybe TRBD2 (5 bases). The germline V gene encodes CDR1 LGHDT and CDR2 YNNKEL (reference sequence). CDR3 length: 15 amino acids. V was clipped by 0 bases and J by 7 bases, with 13 bases between them. CDR3 DNA: TGTGCCAGCAGCCAAGATCCGGGAAACGAGAATGAGCAGTTCTTC. It translates to CASSQDPGNENEQFF.

The genes are TRBV4-1 and TRBJ1-2, with 10 bases matching TRBD1. CDR1 is MGHRA, CDR2 YSYEKL, per germline. The CDR3 spans 15 residues. Trimming cost V 3 bases and J 3 bases; bases outside gene matches: 4. CDR3 sequence: CASSQRDRGYYGYTF. For the CDR3, the DNA is TGCGCCAGCAGCCAGAGGGACAGGGGCTACTATGGCTACACCTTC.

The chain joins TRBV20-1 to TRBJ2-7; D not certain. The germline V and J ends were trimmed by 6 bases and 4 bases, with 10 bases remaining between them. The CDR3 is 11 amino acids. The germline gives CDR1 DFQATT, CDR2 SNEGSKA (reference sequence). The CDR3 protein is CSAVTTYEQYF. DNA for the CDR3: TGCAGTGCGGTGACCACTTACGAGCAGTACTTC.

The chain has TRBV7-3 and TRBJ2-7; 9 bases agree with TRBD2. V was pared by 3 bases and J by 0 bases, with 3 bases of the junction left unmatched. The CDR3 sequence is 15 residues long. CDR1 is SGHTA and CDR2 is FQGTGA in the germline V gene. CDR3 region: CASSFSSGDSYEQYF. In DNA, the CDR3 is TGTGCCAGCAGCTTTTCTAGCGGGGACTCCTACGAGCAGTACTTC. Using reference TRBV7-3 and TRBJ2-7 for the parts outside the CDR3, the full variable domain is GAGVSQTPSNKVTEKGKYVELRCDPISGHTALYWYRQSLGQGPEFLIYFQGTGAADDSGLPNDRFFAVRPEGSVSTLKIQRTERGDSAVYLCASSFSSGDSYEQYFGPGTRLTVT.

This rearrangement joins TRBV28 to TRBJ1-2; 7 nucleotides match TRBD1. The germline V gene has CDR1 MDHEN and CDR2 SYDVKM. The CDR3 loop spans 13 amino acids. The J segment lost 1 base and the V segment lost 8 bases, leaving 4 bases of the junction unmatched. CDR3 protein: CASDGQDNYGYTF. Here the CDR3 DNA reads TGTGCCAGCGACGGACAGGATAACTATGGCTACACCTTC.

The V call is TRBV19, the J call TRBJ2-5; 11 bases are shared with TRBD2. The CDR3 totals 16 residues. The junction had 8 bases not matched to a gene; V was cut back by 6 bases and J by 2 bases. Looked up from germline, CDR1 is LNHDA and CDR2 is SQIVND (reference sequence). The CDR3 loop is CASRDLAGGGQETQYF. As DNA, the CDR3 is TGTGCCAGTAGGGATCTAGCGGGAGGAGGACAAGAGACCCAGTACTTC.

A remark on this clone: Different DNA sequences within this sample yield the same CDR3. This chain joins TRBV28 and TRBJ2-3; D gene uncertain. The CDR3 totals 10 residues. CDR1 and CDR2 from the germline V gene are MDHEN and SYDVKM. Trimming left V 5 bases short and J 5 bases short, with 2 bases between. The CDR3 nucleotides are TGTGCCAGCAGTGGAGATACGCAGTATTTT. Its protein is CASSGDTQYF.

V gene TRBV9 combines with J gene TRBJ2-5; 8 bases match TRBD1. The CDR3 consists of 14 residues. Germline V lookup: CDR1 SGDLS, CDR2 YYNGEE. With 3 bases clipped from V and 2 bases from J, the junction kept 3 bases outside the gene matches. As DNA, the CDR3 is TGTGCCAGCAGCGCGTGGACAGGGCAAGAGACCCAGTACTTC. Its translation: CASSAWTGQETQYF.

The chain is built from TRBV12-3 or TRBV12-4 and TRBJ2-7; a possible D gene is TRBD2 (5 bases). CDR3 length: 13 residues. V was shortened by 3 bases and J by 7 bases, with 13 bases between the two germline ends. CDR3 residues: CASSFNLGGEQYF. The CDR3 DNA is TGTGCCAGCAGTTTTAACTTGGGCGGGGAGCAGTACTTC.

This chain connects TRBV11-2 to TRBJ1-5; 9 nucleotides align to TRBD1. J lost 6 bases, V lost 2 bases, and 2 bases had no gene match. The CDR3 sequence is 14 residues long. CDR1 and CDR2 from the germline V gene are SGHAT and FQNNGV. DNA of the CDR3: TGTGCCAGCAGCTTAACAGGGGGCGGTCAGCCCCAGCATTTT. This encodes CASSLTGGGQPQHF.

The chain couples TRBV7-2 to TRBJ2-7, with D maybe TRBD1 (6 bases). Germline loops: CDR1 SGHTA, CDR2 FQGNSA. The CDR3 covers 15 residues. Between the trimmed V and J ends, which lost 1 base and 5 bases, there was a span of 15 bases. CDR3 residues: CASSLGSGEWNEQYF. CDR3 sequence (DNA): TGTGCCAGCAGCTTAGGTTCAGGGGAGTGGAACGAGCAGTACTTC.

V usage is TRBV6-6 and J usage is TRBJ1-5, with 9 bases fitting TRBD1. The germline V gene encodes CDR1 MNHNY and CDR2 SVGAGI (reference sequence). With 2 bases clipped from V and 8 bases from J, the junction kept 7 bases outside the gene matches. The CDR3 extends over 15 amino acids. The CDR3 sequence is CASSYPTGGGEPQHF. The CDR3 DNA sequence: TGTGCCAGCAGTTACCCAACAGGGGGCGGTGAGCCCCAGCATTTT.

This clone has a single count. The chain has TRBV7-2 and TRBJ1-2, with no clear D. This CDR3 has 14 amino acids. Per germline, CDR1 SGHTA and CDR2 FQGNSA. V shed 2 bases and J shed 0 bases, with 7 bases lying between them. The CDR3 region is CASSLSGTNYGYTF. The DNA for the CDR3 is TGTGCCAGCAGCTTATCTGGGACTAACTATGGCTACACCTTC.

This rearrangement joins TRBV6-6 to TRBJ2-2, with TRBD2 matching over 7 bases. Germline trimming cut 4 bases from V and 5 bases from J; bases unmatched to any gene: 7. Looked up from germline, CDR1 is MNHNY and CDR2 is SVGAGI (reference sequence). This CDR3 spans 15 amino acids. The CDR3 sequence is CASSSSGGPTGELFF. As DNA, the CDR3 is TGTGCCAGCAGTTCATCGGGGGGACCAACCGGGGAGCTGTTTTTT.

CDR3 sequence reads: CASSAAPQGKLFF. The CDR3 region has the DNA TGCGCCAGCAGCGCGGCCCCACAGGGGAAACTGTTTTTT. This rearrangement joins TRBV5-1 to TRBJ1-4; TRBD1 aligns across 7 bases. V lost 4 bases, J lost 11 bases, and 8 bases stayed unmatched. CDR1 is SGHRS, CDR2 YFSETQ, per germline. CDR3 size: 13 residues.

The chain recombines TRBV28 with TRBJ2-1; D uncertain. The CDR3 sequence is 14 residues long. Germline V lookup: CDR1 MDHEN, CDR2 SYDVKM. With 10 bases removed from V and 0 bases from J, the gap between germline ends came to 13 bases. CDR3 loop: CATKNYLSYNEQFF. In DNA, the CDR3 is TGTGCCACCAAAAACTACCTCTCCTACAATGAGCAGTTCTTC.